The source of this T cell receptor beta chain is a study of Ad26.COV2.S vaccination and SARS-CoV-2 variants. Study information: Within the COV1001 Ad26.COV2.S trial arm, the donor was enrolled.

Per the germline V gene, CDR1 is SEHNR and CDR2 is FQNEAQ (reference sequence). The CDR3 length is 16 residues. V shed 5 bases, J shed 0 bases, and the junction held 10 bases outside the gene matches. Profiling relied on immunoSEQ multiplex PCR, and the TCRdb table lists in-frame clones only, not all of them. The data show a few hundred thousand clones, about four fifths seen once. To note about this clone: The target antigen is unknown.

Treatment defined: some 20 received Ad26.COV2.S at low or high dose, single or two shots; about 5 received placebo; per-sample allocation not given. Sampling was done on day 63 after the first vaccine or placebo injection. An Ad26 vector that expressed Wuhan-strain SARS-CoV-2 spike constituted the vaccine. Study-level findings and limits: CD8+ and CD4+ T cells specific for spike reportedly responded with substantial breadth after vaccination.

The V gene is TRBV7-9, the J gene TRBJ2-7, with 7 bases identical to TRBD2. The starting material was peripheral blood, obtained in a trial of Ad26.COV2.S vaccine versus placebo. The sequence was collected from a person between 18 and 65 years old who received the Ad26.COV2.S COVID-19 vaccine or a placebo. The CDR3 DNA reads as TGTGCCAGCAGCCCCGTGGCGGGGGAGGGCTCCTACGAGCAGTACTTC. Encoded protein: CASSPVAGEGSYEQYF.